A selection of T cell receptor beta chains follows, all from one sample in a study of identical twins. TCRdb passed the 5' RACE reads through MiXCR, listing each CDR3 protein once. The sample lists roughly 1,500,000 distinct CDR3 sequences, 25% to 35% occurring once. The specimen was cord blood. Every receptor here comes from a newborn girl in good health. The CDR3 runs from the conserved cysteine through the conserved F or W. The order of the fields is CDR3 DNA, CDR3 protein, clone size, J gene, V gene, D gene, CDR3 length. D genes are given only for firm matches. Not every row has a clone size; where given, it reads once, few, many or a size class.

TGTGCCAGCAGTGAAGCGGTAGAGGGCCCACCTCGATATGGCTACACCTTC,CASSEAVEGPPRYGYTF,few,TRBJ1-2,TRBV6-1,NA,17
TGTGCCAGCAGCCCTACTAGCTCCTATAATTCACCCCTCCACTTT,CASSPTSSYNSPLHF,NA,TRBJ1-6,TRBV9,NA,15
TGTGCCAGCAGCGTAGCGGCAGGGGGCAATACGCAGTATTTT,CASSVAAGGNTQYF,NA,TRBJ2-3,TRBV9,TRBD1,14
TGTGCCAGCAGCTTAGAGGGAGGGCCTCGGGCCAAGCAGTTCTTC,CASSLEGGPRAKQFF,NA,TRBJ2-1,TRBV7-6,TRBD2,15
TGCGCCAGCAGCTTGGAACACCACGAGCAGTACTTC,CASSLEHHEQYF,many,TRBJ2-7,TRBV5-1,NA,12
TGTGCCAGCAGCTTAGGGGGGTTAAGGCGCAGCACAGATACGCAGTATTTT,CASSLGGLRRSTDTQYF,NA,TRBJ2-3,TRBV11-2,NA,17
TGTGCCAGCAGCCGTTTTGGGGACACCACCTACGAGCAGTACTTC,CASSRFGDTTYEQYF,few,TRBJ2-7,TRBV11-1,NA,15
TGTGCCACCAGTGACCCGACAGGGACGAACACTGAAGCTTTCTTT,CATSDPTGTNTEAFF,NA,TRBJ1-1,TRBV24-1,TRBD1,15
TGTGCTAGTGGTTTCGGGACAGTCACAGATACGCAGTATTTT,CASGFGTVTDTQYF,NA,TRBJ2-3,TRBV12-5,TRBD1,14
TGTGCCAGCAGCGGGAAGACCGGGACAGGGAACTATGGCTACACCTTC,CASSGKTGTGNYGYTF,NA,TRBJ1-2,TRBV2,TRBD1,16
TGTGCCAGCAGTCAGTACTGGGTTTCTTACAAAAACATTCAGTACTTC,CASSQYWVSYKNIQYF,once,TRBJ2-4,TRBV2,NA,16
TGTGCCATCAGTGAGTCGAGAGTTCCGACCCAGTACTTC,CAISESRVPTQYF,NA,TRBJ2-5,TRBV10-3,NA,13
TGTGCCAGCAGCTTGGGGTTACCTCCGACCACAGATACGCAGTATTTT,CASSLGLPPTTDTQYF,many,TRBJ2-3,TRBV7-2,NA,16
TGTGCCAGCAGTTTGAGAAACACAATGAACACTGAAGCTTTCTTT,CASSLRNTMNTEAFF,NA,TRBJ1-1,TRBV27,NA,15
TGTGCCAGCAGCTTAACACAGGGCGACGGCGAGCAGTACTTC,CASSLTQGDGEQYF,few,TRBJ2-7,TRBV7-9,NA,14
TGCAGTGCTAGAGATGGACTTGTCCCCGCCTACAATGAGCAGTTCTTC,CSARDGLVPAYNEQFF,NA,TRBJ2-1,TRBV20-1,NA,16